This T cell receptor beta chain is drawn from a study of cytomegalovirus exposure and HLA in healthy donors (dated by TCRdb to about 2017). Some background on the complete study: A later analysis indicated that the 130 or so validation repertoires were generated on the platform also employed for the roughly 650 repertoires of the first cohort. To predict cytomegalovirus infection status, the study brought together high-throughput TCR immunosequencing, statistical association of individual TCRs with disease status, and machine learning. Besides the first cohort of roughly 660 subjects, a separate validation cohort made up of 120 or so different subjects was used. The study aimed to test whether cataloging public T cell receptors could reveal signatures of past pathogen exposure. Summary of the overall study and its limitations: Cytomegalovirus status was reported to be diagnosed by the classifier with high specificity and sensitivity in both the original and validation cohorts. According to the authors, the approach could potentially be generalized to other disease states and immunological phenotypes. A total of 150 to 200 TCR beta chains were listed by the study as associated with cytomegalovirus. All 120 or so repertoires were used to score co-occurrence in the validation cohort in a later analysis, because that analysis had no HLA typing for the cohort. Subsequent analysis determined that TCRs grouped into clusters in the first cohort also showed a tendency toward co-occurrence across the 120 or so validation repertoires, and 90% to 95% of cluster scores exceeded 0. In vitro tests confirmed that a few of the cytomegalovirus-associated TCR beta chains recognize cytomegalovirus antigens. Most TCR sequences were seen in very few donors, while some public TCRs were found in many individuals.

Receptor amplification or capture employed the immunoSEQ multiplex PCR assay. In the source study's methods: A statistical classification framework was built to diagnose cytomegalovirus status from the catalog of TCR beta chain sequences. In its TCRdb copy, this immuneACCESS table keeps in-frame sequences only and misses some clones. Where compared with another copy, unresolved V genes explain less than half of these, and the others have no known cause. V and J calls and clone size are as listed in that table; D and trimming were resolved from the DNA. The sample table contains some 180,000 clones; only one count was recorded for about three quarters of them. The ten largest clones add up to roughly 1.2% of the sample. Here V drops 4 bases and J drops 3 bases, and the junction holds 21 bases not matched to any gene. Per the germline V gene, MGHRA is the CDR1 and YSYEKL is the CDR2. The CDR3 runs 22 residues from the cysteine to the phenylalanine. Only the CDR3 DNA is retained, 66 bases long and in frame from the first base.

Turning to this clone: The antigen it recognizes is unknown. The record has no base qualities; no much larger clone is one base away. Other DNA sequences of this sample code for an identical CDR3.

Separate from the roughly 650-subject first cohort, the validation cohort of roughly 110 subjects was the group to which the donors belonged. The sequence was collected from a woman in her thirties in good health and CMV-seronegative. Sequencing used PBMCs. This chain joins TRBV4-1 to TRBJ2-3, with 14 middle bases fitting TRBD2. The bases are TGCGCCAGCAGCCCTACTCTCGGACAGGGCATGACTAGCGGGAGGGTAACAGATACGCAGTATTTT. Its protein product is CASSPTLGQGMTSGRVTDTQYF.